The 23 T cell receptor beta chains listed next were all sequenced from one sample in a study of cytomegalovirus exposure and HLA in healthy donors. Here immunoSEQ multiplex PCR was the method, and the copy in TCRdb shows in-frame clones only, minus some. The sample carries fewer than 200,000 clones, about 86% recorded once. Sequenced sample: PBMCs. These receptor sequences come from a young woman in good health and CMV-seropositive.

This sequence joins TRBV4-1 and TRBJ2-3; 12 bases map to TRBD2. Trimming took 3 bases from V and 4 from J; bases not matched to a gene: 5. Germline V CDR1 and CDR2: MGHRA, YSYEKL. The CDR3 runs to 16 residues. The CDR3 sequence is CASSQATSGGPDTQYF. The DNA for the CDR3 is TGCGCCAGCAGCCAGGCGACTAGCGGGGGCCCAGATACGCAGTATTTT.

This rearrangement joins TRBV10-3 to TRBJ1-1; D unclear. V gave up 6 bases and J gave up 5 bases, with 10 bases separating them. Germline CDR1 ENHRY, CDR2 SYGVKD. CDR3 size: 12 residues. The CDR3 coding sequence is TGTGCCATCAGCGCGGGGAGGACTGAAGCTTTCTTT. It yields the protein CAISAGRTEAFF.

The genes are TRBV7-8 and TRBJ2-5, with TRBD2 matching over 9 bases. This CDR3 spans 17 amino acids. The germline gives CDR1 SGHVS, CDR2 FQNEAQ. V shed 5 bases, J shed 4 bases, and the junction held 14 bases outside the gene matches. For the CDR3, the DNA is TGTGCCAGCAGCCCCCAGGGGGTGCGGGGGGGCAGAGAGACCCAGTACTTC. It encodes CASSPQGVRGGRETQYF.

The CDR3 protein is CASTLYSTYNEQFF. CDR3 DNA: TGCGCCAGTACACTTTACAGCACCTACAATGAGCAGTTCTTC. The chain recombines TRBV5-1 with TRBJ2-1; D is unclear. The germline CDR1 and CDR2 sequences are SGHRS and YFSETQ. V gave up 8 bases and J gave up 2 bases, with 14 bases separating them. CDR3 length: 14 amino acids.

The gene calls are TRBV7-2 and TRBJ1-2; D is unclear. Trimming pared 0 bases from V and 0 bases from J, leaving 5 bases between. The CDR3 has 14 residues. CDR1 and CDR2 from the germline V gene are SGHTA and FQGNSA. CDR3 nucleotides: TGTGCCAGCAGCTTAGCTCAGACTAACTATGGCTACACCTTC. Translated: CASSLAQTNYGYTF.

This clone was observed a handful of times. J is TRBJ1-5 and V is TRBV25-1, with 7 bases fitting TRBD1. The CDR3 extends over 15 amino acids. The ends lost 6 bases at V and 1 base at J; junction bases unmatched: 6. Germline assignment: CDR1 MGHDK and CDR2 SYGVNS. CDR3 sequence reads: CASSQTGTSNQPQHF. CDR3 DNA: TGTGCCAGCAGCCAGACAGGGACAAGCAATCAGCCCCAGCATTTT.

This chain connects TRBV7-9 to TRBJ1-4, with 10 nucleotides matching TRBD1. The J segment lost 6 bases and the V segment lost 0 bases, leaving 10 bases of the junction unmatched. Per the germline V gene, CDR1 is SEHNR and CDR2 is FQNEAQ (reference sequence). The CDR3 has 18 amino acids. CDR3 sequence (DNA): TGTGCCAGCAGCTTAGCGAAGGGACAGGGGTTGGAGGATGAAAAACTGTTTTTT. Encoded protein: CASSLAKGQGLEDEKLFF.

The rearrangement joins TRBV19 to TRBJ1-5, with D maybe TRBD1 (5 bases). The CDR3 contains 14 residues. Trimming took 5 bases from V and 0 from J, leaving 8 bases between them. Looked up from germline, CDR1 is LNHDA and CDR2 is SQIVND (reference sequence). CDR3 DNA sequence: TGTGCCAGTAGTGGCGGACATAGCAATCAGCCCCAGCATTTT. This codes for CASSGGHSNQPQHF. Combining the CDR3 with reference TRBV19 and TRBJ1-5 gives the whole variable domain DGGITQSPKYLFRKEGQNVTLSCEQNLNHDAMYWYRQDPGQGLRLIYYSQIVNDFQKGDIAEGYSVSREKKESFPLTVTSAQKNPTAFYLCASSGGHSNQPQHFGDGTRLSIL.

This clone was observed once. The chain recombines TRBV2 with TRBJ1-6; D is ambiguous. V was shortened by 1 base and J by 9 bases, with 7 bases between the two germline ends. From germline, CDR1 is SNHLY and CDR2 FYNNEI. The CDR3 contains 13 residues. CDR3 sequence (DNA): TGTGCCAGCAGTGAAGGTCCGGGTTCACCCCTCCACTTT. It is translated as CASSEGPGSPLHF.

This clone was counted between two and nine times. V usage is TRBV5-1 and J usage is TRBJ2-3, with D unresolved. V shed 0 bases and J shed 4 bases, with 9 bases lying between them. The length of the CDR3 is 14 residues. Germline lookup yields CDR1 SGHRS and CDR2 YFSETQ. CDR3 protein: CASSLGSSADTQYF. Written as DNA, the CDR3 is TGCGCCAGCAGCTTGGGGAGTTCCGCAGATACGCAGTATTTT.

This clone was seen only once. The chain has TRBV5-1 and TRBJ2-1; 11 bases line up with TRBD2. The CDR3 loop spans 15 amino acids. Germline CDR1 is SGHRS and CDR2 is YFSETQ. Trimming removed 4 bases from V and 4 bases from J; junction bases left unmatched: 4. CDR3 sequence (DNA): TGCGCCAGCAGCCCCGGGACTAGCGGATACAATGAGCAGTTCTTC. Translating it yields CASSPGTSGYNEQFF.

This clone has only a few counts. The chain combines TRBV19 with TRBJ1-5, with D perhaps TRBD1 (5 bases). Germline V CDR1 and CDR2: LNHDA, SQIVND (reference sequence). The CDR3 has 14 amino acids. V shed 5 bases and J shed 2 bases, with 10 bases lying between them. CDR3 loop: CASSPGLRNQPQHF. CDR3 DNA: TGTGCCAGTAGTCCAGGGCTCCGCAATCAGCCCCAGCATTTT.

This rearrangement joins TRBV10-2 to TRBJ2-7, with D unclear. The CDR3 consists of 12 residues. The V gene's germline CDR1 is WSHSY and CDR2 SAAADI. The V end was cut by 4 bases, the J end by 2 bases, with 6 bases between. CDR3 sequence reads: CASSVGTYEQYF. The CDR3, as DNA: TGCGCCAGCAGTGTTGGCACCTACGAGCAGTACTTC.

In regard to this clone: A read error may produce the germline difference seen at one junction end. This chain uses TRBV5-6 with TRBJ2-7, with 7 bases identical to TRBD1. Germline V CDR1 and CDR2: SGHDT, YYEEEE. This CDR3 contains 13 residues. The CDR3 loop is CANSLHRGYEQYF. For the CDR3, the DNA is TGTGCCAACAGCTTGCACAGGGGTTACGAGCAGTACTTC.

The chain carries TRBV7-9 and TRBJ1-3; D is possibly TRBD1 (5 bases). Germline CDR1 reads SEHNR; CDR2 reads FQNEAQ (reference sequence). V was shortened by 1 base and J by 7 bases, with 14 bases between the two germline ends. CDR3 length: 15 amino acids. The CDR3, as DNA: TGTGCCAGCAGCTTAGATGCAGGGTTTCGGAACACCATATATTTT. As protein: CASSLDAGFRNTIYF.

V and J are TRBV4-1 and TRBJ2-7; no reliable D call. The V end lost 1 base, the J end lost 5 bases, and 12 bases lay between the germline ends. The CDR3 length is 14 residues. Germline loops: CDR1 MGHRA, CDR2 YSYEKL. CDR3 coding DNA: TGCGCCAGCAGCCAAGTGGCAGGTTTGGACGAGCAGTACTTC. This sequence encodes CASSQVAGLDEQYF.

The V gene is TRBV15, the J gene TRBJ2-5; no definite D call. With 0 bases removed from V and 2 bases from J, the gap between germline ends came to 7 bases. CDR1 is LNHNV and CDR2 is YYDKDF in the germline V gene (reference sequence). The CDR3 sequence is 14 residues long. The CDR3 coding sequence is TGTGCCACCAGCAGAGATACTTTACAAGAGACCCAGTACTTC. It specifies CATSRDTLQETQYF.

J is TRBJ1-2 and V is TRBV6-5; a possible D gene is TRBD1 (5 bases). The CDR3 spans 11 residues. Trimming cost V 5 bases and J 8 bases, with 9 bases left between them. Germline V gene lookup returns CDR1 MNHEY and CDR2 SVGAGI. The CDR3 sequence: CASSDSGGYTF. CDR3 DNA: TGTGCCAGCAGTGACAGTGGCGGCTACACCTTC.

The V and J genes are TRBV4-3 and TRBJ2-2; the D is unclear. Per the germline V gene, CDR1 is LGHNA and CDR2 is YSLEER. V was cut by 4 bases and J by 0 bases, with 9 bases left in between. The CDR3 extends over 15 amino acids. CDR3 in amino acids: CASSLALANTGELFF. As DNA, the CDR3 is TGCGCCAGCAGCCTCGCTCTAGCGAACACCGGGGAGCTGTTTTTT.

The J gene is TRBJ2-5, the V gene TRBV5-1; tentatively, D is TRBD1 (5 bases). The CDR3 is made up of 16 amino acids. Trimming removed 7 bases from V and 4 bases from J, with 23 bases in between. Germline CDR1 is SGHRS and CDR2 is YFSETQ. CDR3 protein: CASQQLRGQLTETQYF. As DNA, the CDR3 is TGCGCCAGCCAGCAGCTTAGAGGACAACTAACAGAGACCCAGTACTTC.

The J gene is TRBJ1-4, the V gene TRBV15, with D possibly being TRBD1 (5 bases). V was cut by 5 bases and J by 7 bases, with 11 bases left in between. Germline V gives CDR1 LNHNV, CDR2 YYDKDF (reference sequence). The CDR3 contains 13 residues. The DNA of the CDR3 is TGTGCCACCAGCCGATCCCAGGGTGAAAAACTGTTTTTT. It yields the protein CATSRSQGEKLFF.

This clone was detected only once. This rearrangement joins TRBV7-8 to TRBJ2-2; D may be TRBD2 (8 bases). Germline CDR1 and CDR2: SGHVS and FQNEAQ. The CDR3 is made up of 19 amino acids. V gave up 2 bases and J gave up 0 bases, with 19 bases separating them. The CDR3 is CASSLKQGRGVPNTGELFF. DNA for the CDR3: TGTGCCAGCAGCTTAAAACAGGGGCGGGGGGTCCCGAACACCGGGGAGCTGTTTTTT.

This rearrangement joins TRBV7-8 to TRBJ2-5, with D perhaps matching TRBD2 (5 bases). This CDR3 contains 14 residues. CDR1 is SGHVS, CDR2 FQNEAQ, per germline. Deletions cut 6 bases from V and 3 bases from J, with 14 bases between. CDR3 in DNA: TGTGCCAGCAGTCTAAGATACGGGAAAGAGACCCAGTACTTC. It is translated as CASSLRYGKETQYF.